This T cell receptor beta chain was documented in a study of CD8 T cells in ankylosing spondylitis. Study conclusions and caveats: Reportedly, matched ankylosing spondylitis synovial fluid was significantly enriched for disease-linked clones. Blood from ankylosing spondylitis patients appeared to carry a characteristic roughly 8-variant TCR beta motif. Some motif variants were previously reported in reactive arthritis synovial fluid and blood.

Preparation of TCR beta libraries was done by quantitative 5'-RACE with molecular barcodes. One entry per CDR3 protein, called by TCRdb with MiXCR from the 5' RACE reads. This sample has fewer than 650,000 distinct CDR3 sequences, with over 9.5% found just once. This clonotype was found a few times. Its target is not known. After removal of 6 bases from V and 5 bases from J, the junction contained 9 bases not matched to a gene. Germline lookup yields CDR1 MNHNS and CDR2 SASEGT. The CDR3 contains 15 residues. This chain joins TRBV6-1 and TRBJ2-2, with 7 bases fitting TRBD2. The material sequenced was blood, either unsorted or a sorted T cell fraction (not recorded which). The TCR sequence derives from a male donor with ankylosing spondylitis. DNA for the CDR3: TGTGCCAGCAGAAGATCTAGCGGACCAACCGGGGAGCTGTTTTTT. It is translated as CASRRSSGPTGELFF.